This TCR beta chain was captured by sequencing in a study of T cells in Graves' hyperthyroidism and ophthalmopathy. The TCR beta CDR3 regions underwent amplification using RNA transcripts as the source. The TCR CDR3 was amplified in a first-round RT-PCR using the HTBI primer set. From the multiplex PCR reads, TCRdb called clonotypes with MiXCR, one entry per CDR3 protein. The sample yields 500,000 to 750,000 distinct CDR3 sequences, roughly 50% seen once. Participants, patients aged 18 to 65, had newly diagnosed hyperthyroidism with a duration under 2 months. The trim removed 5 bases at V and 6 bases at J, leaving 8 bases unmatched. Germline values: CDR1 DFQATT, CDR2 SNEGSKA (reference sequence). The CDR3 has 14 residues.

Material: peripheral blood or thyroid tissue (not recorded which). This receptor was obtained from a woman aged 18-29 years with Graves' hyperthyroidism. The gene calls are TRBV20-1 and TRBJ2-1, with TRBD2 identical over 9 bases. Written as DNA, the CDR3 is TGCAGTGCTCCTCTAGCGGGATCACGCAATGAGCAGTTCTTC. This gives the protein CSAPLAGSRNEQFF.